The 31 T cell receptor beta chains below were found in one sample sequenced in a study of graft-versus-host responses after intestinal transplantation. These receptors lack a known antigen. TCRdb's table, derived via immunoSEQ multiplex PCR, lists solely in-frame clones and lacks some. The sample yields 80,000 to 100,000 clones, roughly four fifths seen once. The source material was unstimulated CD8+ T cells sorted from spleen or lymph node cells, sampled before intestinal transplant. These receptors were obtained from a human donor who received an intestinal transplant.

V gene TRBV5-6 combines with J gene TRBJ1-2; possibly TRBD1 for D (5 bases). Germline V gene lookup returns CDR1 SGHDT and CDR2 YYEEEE. Trimming cost V 1 base and J 7 bases, with 5 bases left between them. This CDR3 is built from 11 residues. The CDR3 is CASSLQGGYTF. CDR3 coding DNA: TGTGCCAGCAGCTTGCAGGGTGGCTACACCTTC.

The V and J genes are TRBV4-1 and TRBJ2-7; 7 bases map to TRBD2. CDR1 and CDR2 (germline): MGHRA, YSYEKL. This CDR3 spans 16 amino acids. After removal of 0 bases from V and 2 bases from J, the junction contained 7 bases not matched to a gene. Here the CDR3 DNA reads TGCGCCAGCAGCCAAGATATCCTAGCGGCTACCTACGAGCAGTACTTC. Translated, it gives CASSQDILAATYEQYF.

The rearrangement uses TRBV4-2 and TRBJ1-2, with D possibly TRBD1 on 5 matching bases. V dropped 4 bases and J dropped 5 bases, with 23 bases sitting between them. Germline CDR1 is LGHNA and CDR2 is YNFKEQ. This CDR3 has 17 amino acids. The CDR3 sequence is CASSRIGGWQGFYGYTF. CDR3 in DNA: TGTGCCAGCAGCCGAATAGGAGGGTGGCAGGGATTTTATGGCTACACCTTC.

This chain connects TRBV2 to TRBJ2-7; 11 bases align to TRBD2. CDR3 size: 15 residues. Germline lookup yields CDR1 SNHLY and CDR2 FYNNEI. J was trimmed by 5 bases and V by 7 bases; bases with no gene match: 10. The CDR3 sequence is CASTLGSGRVHEQYF. For the CDR3, the DNA is TGTGCCAGCACCTTAGGTAGCGGGAGGGTGCACGAGCAGTACTTC.

The chain carries TRBV5-5 and TRBJ2-7, with D perhaps matching TRBD1 (6 bases). Trimming left V 4 bases short and J 5 bases short, with 13 bases between. Germline V CDR1 and CDR2: SGHKS, YYEKEE (reference sequence). The CDR3 is made up of 13 amino acids. CDR3 DNA: TGTGCCAGCAGCCCGGGACACCTGGACGAGCAGTACTTC. It specifies CASSPGHLDEQYF.

This clone has a single count. The chain couples TRBV28 to TRBJ1-4; tentatively, D is TRBD1 (5 bases). Germline V gene sequence: CDR1 MDHEN, CDR2 SYDVKM. The V gene lost 2 bases and the J gene lost 14 bases, with 12 bases spanning the gap. The CDR3 loop spans 12 amino acids. CDR3 coding DNA: TGTGCCAGCAGTTTACGTCCGGACATTCTGTTTTTT. Its translation is CASSLRPDILFF.

The chain uses TRBV7-8 and TRBJ1-2; D remains ambiguous. The germline V gene encodes CDR1 SGHVS and CDR2 FQNEAQ. Trimming removed 1 base from V and 4 bases from J, with 16 bases in between. This CDR3 comprises 16 residues. The CDR3 here is CASSLDPWGMGYGYTF. The CDR3 region has the DNA TGTGCCAGCAGCTTAGACCCTTGGGGAATGGGCTATGGCTACACCTTC.

As concerns this clone: At one of its ends the junction is not consistent with the germline gene, which may arise from a read error. The chain employs TRBV30 and TRBJ2-3; D gene unclear. The germline V gene has CDR1 GTSNPN and CDR2 SVGIG (reference sequence). The CDR3 is made up of 12 amino acids. As DNA, the CDR3 is TGTGCCTGGAGACGCCGCACAAATACGCAGTATTTT. Its protein is CAWRRRTNTQYF.

In regard to this clone: Other DNA variants within this sample encode the same CDR3. The V and J genes are TRBV5-6 and TRBJ2-3; weak D call: TRBD1 (5 bases). Trimming removed 0 bases from V and 3 bases from J, with 5 bases in between. The length of the CDR3 is 13 residues. Germline assignment: CDR1 SGHDT and CDR2 YYEEEE. CDR3 loop: CASSLAGTDTQYF. The CDR3 DNA follows: TGTGCCAGCAGCTTGGCAGGGACAGATACGCAGTATTTT.

To note about this clone: This sequence may be a read error, since a much larger clone differs from it by one base. Other DNA sequences from this sample encode an identical CDR3 as well. The chain recombines TRBV28 with TRBJ2-5; D is possibly TRBD1 (8 bases). From germline, CDR1 is MDHEN and CDR2 SYDVKM. V gave up 2 bases and J gave up 1 base, with 23 bases separating them. The CDR3 is 19 residues long. The CDR3 DNA reads TGTGCCAGCAGTTTAGTGATACAGGGGGGGGGCCAGGGCCAAGAGACCCAGTACTTC. This gives the protein CASSLVIQGGGQGQETQYF.

On this clone: Other nucleotide sequences from this sample produce the same CDR3. CDR3 in DNA: TGTGCCAGCAGTACCCAGGGGGACACGCAGTATTTT. This encodes CASSTQGDTQYF. This chain uses TRBV6-5 with TRBJ2-3; 7 bases match TRBD1. The V and J ends lost 5 bases and 9 bases, in that order; junction bases with no gene match: 5. The CDR3 extends over 12 amino acids. CDR1 and CDR2 (germline): MNHEY, SVGAGI.

This sequence joins TRBV9 and TRBJ1-5; D gene ambiguous. The CDR3 is 14 amino acids. Germline V gives CDR1 SGDLS, CDR2 YYNGEE. V was shortened by 4 bases and J by 8 bases, with 16 bases between the two germline ends. The CDR3 spells CASSSTGEREPQHF. The CDR3 DNA follows: TGTGCCAGCAGCTCTACCGGTGAGAGGGAGCCCCAGCATTTT. Full variable domain (outside the CDR3, taken from reference TRBV9 and TRBJ1-5): DSGVTQTPKHLITATGQRVTLRCSPRSGDLSVYWYQQSLDQGLQFLIQYYNGEERAKGNILERFSAQQFPDLHSELNLSSLELGDSALYFCASSSTGEREPQHFGDGTRLSIL.

The chain joins TRBV11-1 to TRBJ2-1; no firm D call. The CDR3 contains 12 residues. The V gene lost 1 base and the J gene lost 7 bases, with 5 bases spanning the gap. The germline CDR1 and CDR2 sequences are SGHAT and FQDESV (reference sequence). CDR3: CASSLGENEQFF. For the CDR3, the DNA is TGTGCCAGCAGCTTAGGGGAAAATGAGCAGTTCTTC.

This chain links TRBV9 with TRBJ1-6, with 7 bases lining up with TRBD1. V dropped 0 bases and J dropped 6; count of bases not matched to a gene: 0. Germline V lookup: CDR1 SGDLS, CDR2 YYNGEE. CDR3 length equals 14 residues. Here the CDR3 DNA reads TGTGCCAGCAGCGTAGCAGGGGGTAATTCACCCCTCCACTTT. This gives the protein CASSVAGGNSPLHF.

The chain combines TRBV19 with TRBJ1-6, with D perhaps matching TRBD1 (5 bases). The CDR3 sequence is 13 residues long. V lost 9 bases to trimming and J lost 10 bases, with 16 bases between them. In germline, CDR1 is LNHDA, CDR2 SQIVND (reference sequence). CDR3 DNA sequence: TGTGCCAGCAACCAAAGGAGGGGATCACCCCTCCACTTT. It encodes CASNQRRGSPLHF.

The V and J genes are TRBV28 and TRBJ2-7; TRBD1 matches 7 bases. The germline V gene encodes CDR1 MDHEN and CDR2 SYDVKM. CDR3 length equals 13 residues. V lost 7 bases and J lost 2; bases outside the gene matches: 5. The CDR3 DNA is TGTGCCAGCACACAGACAGGGACCTACGAGCAGTACTTC. It codes for CASTQTGTYEQYF.

CDR3 in DNA: TGTGCCAGCAGCATCGGACTAGCGGGAGGGCAGGCAGATACGCAGTATTTT. Encoded protein: CASSIGLAGGQADTQYF. The chain joins TRBV7-6 to TRBJ2-3, with TRBD2 identical over 15 bases. The junction had 7 bases not matched to a gene; V was cut back by 5 bases and J by 4 bases. The CDR3 has 17 amino acids. Germline V CDR1 and CDR2: SGHVS, FNYEAQ.

This chain links TRBV2 with TRBJ2-5; D call uncertain. Between the trimmed V and J ends, which lost 0 bases and 1 base, there was a span of 9 bases. CDR1 is SNHLY and CDR2 is FYNNEI in the germline V gene. The CDR3 is made up of 15 amino acids. The CDR3 region is CASSEAGPFQETQYF. In DNA form, the CDR3 reads TGTGCCAGCAGTGAAGCCGGACCTTTCCAAGAGACCCAGTACTTC.

This clone was seen once. The CDR3 loop reads CASSVGGGPFGLWSYNEQFF. The CDR3 DNA sequence: TGTGCCAGCAGTGTTGGCGGGGGGCCTTTTGGGTTGTGGTCCTACAATGAGCAGTTCTTC. The chain combines TRBV6-1 with TRBJ2-1; 8 nucleotides match TRBD2. Losses at the gene ends were 4 bases for V and 1 base for J; bases not matched to a gene: 18. CDR1 is MNHNS, CDR2 SASEGT, per germline. The CDR3 runs 20 residues.

This chain links TRBV23-1 with TRBJ2-4; TRBD1 matches at 8 bases. TRBV23-1 is identified as an open reading frame with a role that is uncertain. Unmatched junction bases numbered 8, after V lost 4 bases and J lost 3 bases. This CDR3 comprises 16 residues. The CDR3 coding sequence is TGCGCCAGCAGTCTCCTGACAGGGGATAGCAAAAACATTCAGTACTTC. It yields the protein CASSLLTGDSKNIQYF.

V and J are TRBV4-2 and TRBJ1-5, with D unresolved. Germline V lookup: CDR1 LGHNA, CDR2 YNFKEQ. The CDR3 runs to 13 residues. V dropped 0 bases and J dropped 6 bases, with 6 bases sitting between them. The CDR3 loop is CASSQDHSQPQHF. In nucleotides, the CDR3 is TGTGCCAGCAGCCAAGACCACAGTCAGCCCCAGCATTTT.

The chain joins TRBV7-9 to TRBJ2-4, with D uncertain. CDR3 length equals 14 residues. Deletions cut 5 bases from V and 0 bases from J, with 8 bases between. Germline lookup yields CDR1 SEHNR and CDR2 FQNEAQ (reference sequence). Here the CDR3 reads CASSAELAKNIQYF. The CDR3 nucleotides read TGTGCCAGCAGCGCAGAGTTAGCCAAAAACATTCAGTACTTC.

The chain links TRBV4-1 to TRBJ2-1; D unresolved. Germline lookup yields CDR1 MGHRA and CDR2 YSYEKL. This CDR3 comprises 14 residues. V lost 0 bases and J 9 bases, leaving 12 bases between the germline ends. CDR3 coding DNA: TGCGCCAGCAGCCAAGATCGGGCTGGTGGTGAGCAGTTCTTC. Its translation: CASSQDRAGGEQFF.

The chain uses TRBV6-1 and TRBJ1-6; no firm D call. Trimming pared 10 bases from V and 9 bases from J, leaving 16 bases between. The CDR3 spans 13 residues. Germline V gene data show CDR1 as MNHNS and CDR2 as SASEGT. For the CDR3, the DNA is TGTGCCACCTCTTTCTCGTACCCTTCACCCCTCCACTTT. Encoded protein: CATSFSYPSPLHF.

The rearrangement uses TRBV6-6 and TRBJ1-2, with D perhaps matching TRBD1 (5 bases). The CDR3 spans 15 residues. V was clipped by 0 bases and J by 4 bases, with 12 bases between them. The germline CDR1 and CDR2 sequences are MNHNY and SVGAGI (reference sequence). CDR3 protein: CASSYSPGLGYGYTF. The CDR3 nucleotides are TGTGCCAGCAGTTACTCCCCGGGACTCGGCTATGGCTACACCTTC.

This clone was recorded a few times. The chain employs TRBV5-6 and TRBJ2-3; TRBD2 might be the D (5 bases). This CDR3 spans 14 amino acids. V gave up 2 bases and J gave up 4 bases, with 11 bases separating them. CDR1 and CDR2 (germline): SGHDT, YYEEEE. CDR3 amino acids: CASSFGEGADTQYF. The CDR3 DNA reads TGTGCCAGCAGCTTCGGCGAGGGAGCAGATACGCAGTATTTT.

This clone was counted a few times. The DNA of the CDR3 is TGTGCCAGCAGTGGGACAGGGGGCGCTGGGGCCAACGTCCTGACTTTC. Its protein product is CASSGTGGAGANVLTF. The J gene is TRBJ2-6, the V gene TRBV6-4; 11 bases align to TRBD1. The CDR3 covers 16 residues. The V gene end was trimmed by 4 bases and the J gene end by 2 bases; junction bases not matched to a gene: 1. Germline V gene sequence: CDR1 MRHNA, CDR2 SNTAGT.

The rearrangement uses TRBV6-6 and TRBJ1-2; D is undetermined. Trimming took off 7 bases at V and 4 bases at J, with 16 bases between the two ends. The CDR3 length is 14 residues. Germline V gene lookup returns CDR1 MNHNY and CDR2 SVGAGI (reference sequence). CDR3 region: CASTYRKVFYGYTF. CDR3 sequence (DNA): TGTGCCAGCACCTATCGGAAGGTTTTCTATGGCTACACCTTC.

V and J are TRBV7-9 and TRBJ2-3, with D perhaps matching TRBD2 (5 bases). The CDR3 contains 13 residues. Germline-derived CDR1 and CDR2 are SEHNR and FQNEAQ (reference sequence). V gave up 3 bases and J gave up 4 bases, with 8 bases separating them. CDR3 amino acids: CASSFRLSDTQYF. CDR3 sequence (DNA): TGTGCCAGCAGCTTCAGACTATCAGATACGCAGTATTTT.

This chain links TRBV28 with TRBJ1-1; 10 nucleotides agree with TRBD1. Germline lookup yields CDR1 MDHEN and CDR2 SYDVKM. J lost 1 base, V lost 8 bases, and 13 bases had no gene match. The CDR3 extends over 17 amino acids. The CDR3 sequence: CASVFPGQGYPNTEAFF. The CDR3 DNA reads TGTGCCAGCGTATTTCCGGGACAGGGGTACCCGAACACTGAAGCTTTCTTT.

The chain has TRBV4-2 and TRBJ1-1; D is uncertain. CDR1 is LGHNA, CDR2 YNFKEQ, per germline. Trimming removed 8 bases at V and 2 bases at J, with 9 bases between. The CDR3 is 12 residues long. The CDR3: CASGGFNTEAFF. The CDR3 region has the DNA TGTGCCAGCGGCGGCTTTAACACTGAAGCTTTCTTT.